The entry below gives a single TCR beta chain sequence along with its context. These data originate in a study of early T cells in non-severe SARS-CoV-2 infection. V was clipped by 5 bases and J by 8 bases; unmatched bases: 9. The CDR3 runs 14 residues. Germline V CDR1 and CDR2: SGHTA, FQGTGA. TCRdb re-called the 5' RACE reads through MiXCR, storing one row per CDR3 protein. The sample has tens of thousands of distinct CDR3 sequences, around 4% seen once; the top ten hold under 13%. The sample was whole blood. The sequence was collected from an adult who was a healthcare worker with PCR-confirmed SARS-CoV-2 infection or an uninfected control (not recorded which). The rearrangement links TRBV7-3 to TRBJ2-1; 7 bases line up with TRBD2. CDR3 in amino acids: CASSPRAGRDEQFF. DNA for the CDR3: TGTGCCAGCAGCCCTCGGGCAGGGAGGGATGAGCAGTTCTTC.